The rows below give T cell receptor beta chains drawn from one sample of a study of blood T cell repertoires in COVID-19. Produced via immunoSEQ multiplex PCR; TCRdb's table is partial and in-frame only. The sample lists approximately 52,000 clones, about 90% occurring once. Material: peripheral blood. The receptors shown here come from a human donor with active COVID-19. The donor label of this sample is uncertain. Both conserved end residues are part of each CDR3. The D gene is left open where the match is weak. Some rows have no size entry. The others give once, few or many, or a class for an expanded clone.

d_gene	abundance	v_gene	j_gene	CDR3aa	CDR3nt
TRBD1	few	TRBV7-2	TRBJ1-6	CASSSYRGLPPYNSPLHF	TGTGCCAGCAGTTCTTACAGGGGCCTCCCCCCTTATAATTCACCCCTCCACTTT
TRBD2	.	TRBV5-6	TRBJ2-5	CASSSGWPLAGGKETQYF	TGTGCCAGCAGCTCTGGTTGGCCGCTAGCGGGGGGGAAGGAGACCCAGTACTTC
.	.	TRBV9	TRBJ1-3	CASSALAGGSGNTIYF	TGTGCCAGCAGCGCCCTTGCGGGGGGCTCTGGAAACACCATATATTTT
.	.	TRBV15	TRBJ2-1	CATSRQPRYGDNEQFF	TGTGCCACCAGCAGACAGCCGCGGTACGGGGACAATGAGCAGTTCTTC
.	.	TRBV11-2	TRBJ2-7	CASSLVAGYEQYF	TGTGCCAGCAGCTTAGTTGCCGGCTACGAGCAGTACTTC
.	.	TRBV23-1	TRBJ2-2	CASSQSRVENTGELFF	TGCGCCAGCAGTCAATCACGGGTTGAGAACACCGGGGAGCTGTTTTTT
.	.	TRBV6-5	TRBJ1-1	CASSYGDSPRTRTFF	TGTGCCAGCAGTTACGGAGACTCCCCTCGAACTAGGACTTTCTTT
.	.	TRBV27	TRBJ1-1	CASSLQMNTEAFF	TGTGCCAGCAGTTTACAAATGAACACTGAAGCTTTCTTT
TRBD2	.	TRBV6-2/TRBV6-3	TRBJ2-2	CASSLLGGLAVTGELFF	TGTGCCAGCAGTTTATTAGGAGGGCTAGCGGTAACCGGGGAGCTGTTTTTT
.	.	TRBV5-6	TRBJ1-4	CASSLYGRGGYEKLFF	TGTGCCAGCAGCTTGTATGGCAGGGGCGGGTATGAAAAACTGTTTTTT
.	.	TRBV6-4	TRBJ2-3	CASSDRATDTQYF	TGTGCCAGCAGTGACAGAGCCACAGATACGCAGTATTTT
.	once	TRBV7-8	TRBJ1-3	CASSHSYAASGNTIYF	TGTGCCAGCAGCCACTCATACGCCGCCTCTGGAAACACCATATATTTT
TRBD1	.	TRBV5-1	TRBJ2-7	CASSLTGVSYEQYF	TGCGCCAGCAGCTTGACAGGGGTCAGCTACGAGCAGTACTTC
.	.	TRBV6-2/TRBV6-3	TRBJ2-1	CASSYSAPAYNEQFF	TGTGCCAGCAGTTATAGTGCCCCCGCATACAATGAGCAGTTCTTC
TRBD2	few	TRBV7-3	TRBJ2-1	CASSLIRTSGSYNEQFF	TGTGCCAGCAGCTTAATTCGGACTAGCGGGAGTTACAATGAGCAGTTCTTC
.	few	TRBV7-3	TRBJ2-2	CASSHTGLGGELFF	TGTGCCAGCAGTCATACAGGGTTAGGCGGGGAGCTGTTTTTT
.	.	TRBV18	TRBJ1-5	CASSPPWAVGNQPQHF	TGTGCCAGCTCACCACCGTGGGCAGTAGGAAATCAGCCCCAGCATTTT
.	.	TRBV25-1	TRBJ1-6	CASSESDSNSPLHF	TGTGCCAGCAGTGAATCAGACAGTAATTCACCCCTCCACTTT
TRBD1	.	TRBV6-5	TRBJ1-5	CAPRGDRTNQPQHF	TGTGCCCCCAGAGGGGACAGGACCAATCAGCCCCAGCATTTT
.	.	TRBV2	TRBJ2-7	CASSRGEQYF	TGTGCCAGCAGCCGGGGGGAGCAGTACTTC
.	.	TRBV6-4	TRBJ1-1	CASSDPNWRSMNTEAFF	TGTGCCAGCAGTGACCCGAACTGGAGGAGCATGAACACTGAAGCTTTCTTT
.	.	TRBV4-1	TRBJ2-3	CASSQEAYGGRVTDTQYF	TGCGCCAGCAGCCAAGAAGCTTACGGGGGAAGGGTAACAGATACGCAGTATTTT
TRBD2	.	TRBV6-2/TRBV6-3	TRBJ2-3	CASSKSSGGADTQYF	TGTGCCAGCAGCAAAAGTAGCGGGGGGGCAGATACGCAGTATTTT
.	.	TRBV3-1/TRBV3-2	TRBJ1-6	CASSQGAANSPLHF	TGTGCCAGCAGCCAAGGAGCGGCCAATTCACCCCTCCACTTT
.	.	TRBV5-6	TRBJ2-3	CASSIASGITSTDTQYF	TGTGCCAGCAGCATTGCTTCCGGGATCACTAGCACAGATACGCAGTATTTT
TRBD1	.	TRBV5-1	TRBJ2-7	CASSSALTGNTNEQYF	TGCGCCAGCAGCTCCGCCTTGACAGGGAACACCAACGAGCAGTACTTC
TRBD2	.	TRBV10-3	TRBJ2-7	CAISASGGAIGYEQYF	TGTGCCATCAGTGCCAGCGGGGGGGCGATCGGGTACGAGCAGTACTTC
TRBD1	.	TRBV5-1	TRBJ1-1	CASKGGGLNTEAFF	TGCGCCAGCAAAGGGGGCGGATTGAACACTGAAGCTTTCTTT
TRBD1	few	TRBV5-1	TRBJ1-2	CASSLTAGQGRDGYTF	TGCGCCAGCAGCTTGACCGCCGGACAGGGGCGGGATGGCTACACCTTC
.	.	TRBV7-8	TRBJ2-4	CASSEGLKSGTKNIQYF	TGTGCCAGCAGCGAGGGCCTGAAGAGCGGTACCAAAAACATTCAGTACTTC
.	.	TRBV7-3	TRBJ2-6	CASSLFFGANVLTF	TGTGCCAGCAGCTTATTCTTTGGGGCCAACGTCCTGACTTTC
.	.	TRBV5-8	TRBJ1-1	CASSLAGGAREAFF	TGTGCCAGCAGCTTGGCTGGCGGAGCCCGGGAAGCTTTCTTT
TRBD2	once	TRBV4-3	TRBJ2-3	CASSQASGGVRGDTQYF	TGCGCCAGCAGCCAAGCTAGCGGGGGGGTGCGGGGAGATACGCAGTATTTT
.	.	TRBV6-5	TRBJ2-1	CASSYLDEQFF	TGTGCCAGCAGTTATCTCGATGAGCAGTTCTTC
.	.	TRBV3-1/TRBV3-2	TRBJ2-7	CASSGRHEQYF	TGTGCCAGCAGCGGCCGTCACGAGCAGTACTTC
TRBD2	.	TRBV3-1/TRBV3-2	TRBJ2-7	CASSPSSGRYEQYF	TGTGCCAGCAGCCCCTCTAGCGGCAGGTACGAGCAGTACTTC
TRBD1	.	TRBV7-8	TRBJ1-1	CASSLGAGGLSAEAFF	TGTGCCAGCAGCTTAGGCGCAGGGGGTCTTTCCGCTGAAGCTTTCTTT